This TCR beta chain derives from a study of PD-L1 blockade in urothelial cancer. The CDR3 has 14 amino acids. Losses at the gene ends were 8 bases for V and 2 bases for J; bases not matched to a gene: 8. CDR1 and CDR2 (germline): WSHSY, SAAADI. The method was immunoSEQ multiplex PCR; TCRdb's version includes in-frame clones alone and lacks a portion of them. The table shows roughly 50,000 clones, with about 85% occurring only once. Stated time point: pretreatment peripheral blood. This clonotype was obtained from a man in his 70s with urothelial cancer. The sequences come from PBMCs, collected around atezolizumab (anti-PD-L1) treatment. The chain links TRBV10-2 to TRBJ2-7, with 8 bases matching TRBD2. In nucleotides, the CDR3 is TGCGCCAGCCGGGGGGGGTCCCCCCCCTACGAGCAGTACTTC. It specifies CASRGGSPPYEQYF.